The 25 T cell receptor beta chains below were found in one sample sequenced in a study of cytomegalovirus exposure and HLA in healthy donors. 60 Vbeta and 13 Jbeta primers were used in PCR. Sequencing used immunoSEQ multiplex PCR; TCRdb keeps in-frame clones, though not all of them. The sample holds some 96,000 clones, around 73% seen once. Sequences were obtained from PBMCs. These receptor sequences come from a woman aged 60-75 years in good health and CMV-seronegative.

The chain employs TRBV11-2 and TRBJ2-7; D gene ambiguous. The V end was cut by 1 base, the J end by 3 bases, with 7 bases between. Germline V gives CDR1 SGHAT, CDR2 FQNNGV. The CDR3 is 13 amino acids. The CDR3 DNA is TGTGCCAGCAGCTTAGGGTCAGACTACGAGCAGTACTTC. It translates to CASSLGSDYEQYF.

V usage is TRBV9 and J usage is TRBJ2-7; tentatively, D is TRBD2 (5 bases). Germline lookup yields CDR1 SGDLS and CDR2 YYNGEE. Trimming pared 0 bases from V and 7 bases from J, leaving 14 bases between. This CDR3 has 14 amino acids. CDR3 sequence (DNA): TGTGCCAGCAGCGTAGATGGGAGTTTGGGGGAGCAGTACTTC. Protein sequence: CASSVDGSLGEQYF. Full variable domain (outside the CDR3, taken from reference TRBV9 and TRBJ2-7): DSGVTQTPKHLITATGQRVTLRCSPRSGDLSVYWYQQSLDQGLQFLIQYYNGEERAKGNILERFSAQQFPDLHSELNLSSLELGDSALYFCASSVDGSLGEQYFGPGTRLTVT.

This rearrangement joins TRBV6-6 to TRBJ1-3, with D hard to call. Between the trimmed V and J ends, which lost 0 bases and 2 bases, there was a span of 5 bases. The CDR3 totals 14 residues. CDR1 and CDR2 (germline): MNHNY, SVGAGI (reference sequence). CDR3 in DNA: TGTGCCAGCAGTTACTCGGGCACTGGAAACACCATATATTTT. Its protein is CASSYSGTGNTIYF.

The rearrangement joins TRBV2 to TRBJ1-4; 7 positions agree with TRBD1. Germline V gene data show CDR1 as SNHLY and CDR2 as FYNNEI. The trim removed 6 bases at V and 2 bases at J, leaving 3 bases unmatched. CDR3 size: 14 residues. The CDR3 sequence: CASRGTATNEKLFF. CDR3 nucleotide sequence: TGTGCCAGCAGGGGGACAGCTACTAATGAAAAACTGTTTTTT.

The genes are TRBV2 and TRBJ2-5, with 12 positions matching TRBD2. V lost 3 bases to trimming and J lost 1 base; unmatched junction nucleotides: 6. The CDR3 is 17 amino acids. Germline loops: CDR1 SNHLY, CDR2 FYNNEI. The CDR3: CASSDLGTSGFQETQYF. CDR3 in DNA: TGTGCCAGCAGTGATTTAGGGACTAGCGGGTTCCAAGAGACCCAGTACTTC.

V and J are TRBV30 and TRBJ2-1, with TRBD2 matching over 9 bases. V was clipped by 1 base and J by 6 bases; unmatched bases: 7. Germline CDR1 GTSNPN, CDR2 SVGIG (reference sequence). The CDR3 length is 15 residues. CDR3 in DNA: TGTGCCTGGAGTGCTCTAGCGGGGCGACTCAATGAGCAGTTCTTC. Amino acid sequence: CAWSALAGRLNEQFF.

The chain joins TRBV30 to TRBJ1-5; D may be TRBD1 (5 bases). Trimming took off 0 bases at V and 11 bases at J, with 14 bases between the two ends. The CDR3 has 13 residues. CDR1 and CDR2 (germline): GTSNPN, SVGIG (reference sequence). The CDR3 nucleotides read TGTGCCTGGAGTGTACTTTCGGGGGGGACCCAGCATTTT. Translation: CAWSVLSGGTQHF.

This clone was counted once. CDR3 sequence reads: CASSLAPTAISHKLFF. The CDR3, as DNA: TGTGCCAGCAGCTTAGCCCCGACAGCCATTTCCCATAAACTGTTTTTT. The chain combines TRBV7-2 with TRBJ1-4, with D perhaps matching TRBD1 (5 bases). V lost 0 bases to trimming and J lost 11 bases, with 19 bases between them. Germline V lookup: CDR1 SGHTA, CDR2 FQGNSA. This CDR3 is built from 16 residues.

In its sample, this clone was seen a few times. The V and J genes are TRBV6-5 and TRBJ1-5; no definite D call. The CDR3 consists of 13 residues. V lost 3 bases and J 0 bases, leaving 3 bases between the germline ends. CDR1 and CDR2 (germline): MNHEY, SVGAGI. The CDR3 here is CASSYYSNQPQHF. The CDR3 DNA is TGTGCCAGCAGTTATTATAGCAATCAGCCCCAGCATTTT.

The chain uses TRBV10-3 and TRBJ1-2; TRBD1 is a possible D gene (5 bases). There are 14 residues in the CDR3. Germline CDR1 reads ENHRY; CDR2 reads SYGVKD. V was clipped by 2 bases and J by 8 bases, with 15 bases between them. The CDR3 here is CAISEGAGQGGYTF. The CDR3 nucleotides are TGTGCCATCAGTGAGGGGGCCGGGCAAGGAGGCTACACCTTC.

The genes are TRBV7-9 and TRBJ1-6; TRBD1 matches at 10 bases. Germline lookup yields CDR1 SEHNR and CDR2 FQNEAQ (reference sequence). The trim removed 5 bases at V and 10 bases at J, leaving 8 bases unmatched. The CDR3 runs 15 residues. The CDR3 sequence: CASSISGTGVSPLHF. In DNA, the CDR3 is TGTGCCAGCAGCATTTCCGGGACAGGGGTATCACCCCTCCACTTT. The whole variable domain, remainder taken from reference TRBV7-9 and TRBJ1-6, is DTGVSQNPRHKITKRGQNVTFRCDPISEHNRLYWYRQTLGQGPEFLTYFQNEAQLEKSRLLSDRFSAERPKGSFSTLEIQRTEQGDSAMYLCASSISGTGVSPLHFGNGTRLTVT.

CDR3 in amino acids: CASRPNRGGTNEKLFF. The CDR3 coding sequence is TGTGCCAGCAGACCCAACAGGGGGGGTACTAATGAAAAACTGTTTTTT. The gene calls are TRBV7-9 and TRBJ1-4, with 8 bases fitting TRBD1. The CDR3 spans 16 residues. After removal of 6 bases from V and 2 bases from J, the junction contained 8 bases not matched to a gene. CDR1 SEHNR and CDR2 FQNEAQ come from the germline V gene (reference sequence).

J is TRBJ2-7 and V is TRBV6-5, with a possible D match to TRBD2 (6 bases). Germline CDR1 and CDR2: MNHEY and SVGAGI. Trimming pared 2 bases from V and 3 bases from J, leaving 14 bases between. The CDR3 extends over 15 amino acids. CDR3 loop: CASSYGGDVDYEQYF. The CDR3 DNA follows: TGTGCCAGCAGTTACGGAGGGGATGTGGACTACGAGCAGTACTTC.

Note on this clone: Within the sample, other DNA sequences also encode this same CDR3. This chain uses TRBV7-2 with TRBJ2-3; TRBD1 might be the D (5 bases). The V gene lost 0 bases and the J gene lost 1 base, with 5 bases spanning the gap. The CDR3 is 14 residues long. In germline, CDR1 is SGHTA, CDR2 FQGNSA. The CDR3 nucleotides are TGTGCCAGCAGCTTAGCAGGGGGCACAGATACGCAGTATTTT. This gives the protein CASSLAGGTDTQYF.

This clone showed up just a few times. V and J are TRBV27 and TRBJ1-1; D perhaps matches TRBD1 (5 bases). This CDR3 comprises 18 residues. Germline V lookup: CDR1 MNHEY, CDR2 SMNVEV (reference sequence). V was shortened by 0 bases and J by 1 base, with 18 bases between the two germline ends. The CDR3 sequence is CASSLSRGLQLSNTEAFF. CDR3 DNA sequence: TGTGCCAGCAGTTTATCGCGGGGACTACAACTTTCGAACACTGAAGCTTTCTTT.

The V gene is TRBV10-1, the J gene TRBJ2-3, with TRBD2 matching 8 bases. The germline gives CDR1 WNHNN, CDR2 SYGVQD (reference sequence). V lost 5 bases, J lost 2 bases, and 15 bases stayed unmatched. The CDR3 has 18 amino acids. The CDR3 nucleotides read TGCGCCAGCAGTCAACCTCCAGCGGGGGTGGGAGACACAGATACGCAGTATTTT. It codes for CASSQPPAGVGDTDTQYF.

This clone has more than one count but fewer than ten. This chain links TRBV10-2 with TRBJ2-5; D is undetermined. From germline, CDR1 is WSHSY and CDR2 SAAADI. The CDR3 totals 14 residues. Trimming removed 2 bases at V and 0 bases at J, with 7 bases between. The CDR3 DNA sequence: TGCGCCAGCAGTGAGAGAGCTTACCAAGAGACCCAGTACTTC. It encodes CASSERAYQETQYF.

Only a few counts were recorded for this clone. This chain joins TRBV5-1 and TRBJ2-7; TRBD1 matches at 8 bases. The CDR3 has 14 residues. Per the germline V gene, CDR1 is SGHRS and CDR2 is YFSETQ. J was trimmed by 5 bases and V by 0 bases; bases with no gene match: 4. The CDR3 loop is CASSLAGQGNEQYF. CDR3 sequence (DNA): TGCGCCAGCAGCTTGGCTGGACAGGGAAACGAGCAGTACTTC.

This sequence joins TRBV10-3 and TRBJ1-2; the match to TRBD1 covers 7 bases. V lost 4 bases and J lost 0; bases outside the gene matches: 2. Germline-derived CDR1 and CDR2 are ENHRY and SYGVKD. This CDR3 spans 14 amino acids. CDR3 DNA sequence: TGTGCCATCAGTGGGCAGGGGGCTAACTATGGCTACACCTTC. Encoded protein: CAISGQGANYGYTF.

V usage is TRBV6-1 and J usage is TRBJ2-3; 7 bases agree with TRBD1. The CDR3 spans 14 residues. Germline V lookup: CDR1 MNHNS, CDR2 SASEGT. Trimming took 6 bases from V and 3 from J; bases not matched to a gene: 6. Here the CDR3 reads CASRINRGTDTQYF. The CDR3 bases are TGTGCCAGCAGAATAAACAGGGGTACAGATACGCAGTATTTT.

The chain uses TRBV7-2 and TRBJ2-7; 12 nucleotides match TRBD2. The germline gives CDR1 SGHTA, CDR2 FQGNSA. This CDR3 has 15 residues. Trimming took 5 bases from V and 3 from J; bases not matched to a gene: 5. The CDR3 DNA follows: TGTGCCAGCAGCACACTAGCGGGAGGCAGCTACGAGCAGTACTTC. Amino acid sequence: CASSTLAGGSYEQYF.

The chain uses TRBV5-1 and TRBJ1-2, with TRBD1 matching 12 bases. Trimming at V came to 2 bases and at J to 6 bases, leaving 8 bases not matched to a gene. The CDR3 is made up of 16 amino acids. Germline V gene data show CDR1 as SGHRS and CDR2 as YFSETQ. CDR3 sequence reads: CASSLITGTGGHGYTF. CDR3 in DNA: TGCGCCAGCAGCTTAATTACCGGGACAGGGGGCCATGGCTACACCTTC. Based on the CDR3 plus reference TRBV5-1 and TRBJ1-2, the full variable domain is KAGVTQTPRYLIKTRGQQVTLSCSPISGHRSVSWYQQTPGQGLQFLFEYFSETQRNKGNFPGRFSGRQFSNSRSEMNVSTLELGDSALYLCASSLITGTGGHGYTFGSGTRLTVV.

V usage is TRBV7-8 and J usage is TRBJ2-1; TRBD1 is a possible D gene (6 bases). With 2 bases removed from V and 4 bases from J, the gap between germline ends came to 15 bases. The germline gives CDR1 SGHVS, CDR2 FQNEAQ. There are 16 residues in the CDR3. The CDR3 reads CASSLTVSGTYNEQFF. DNA for the CDR3: TGTGCCAGCAGCTTAACGGTCAGTGGGACATACAATGAGCAGTTCTTC.

This chain links TRBV10-2 with TRBJ1-5; D is possibly TRBD1 (6 bases). Trimming stripped 1 base from V and 4 bases from J, with 8 bases between. CDR3 size: 14 residues. Germline V gene sequence: CDR1 WSHSY, CDR2 SAAADI. Written as DNA, the CDR3 is TGCGCCAGCAGTGAGTTAGGACAGAATCAGCCCCAGCATTTT. It is translated as CASSELGQNQPQHF.

This sequence joins TRBV25-1 and TRBJ2-7; 10 positions match TRBD2. Germline CDR1 and CDR2: MGHDK and SYGVNS. This CDR3 contains 15 residues. V shed 2 bases and J 5 bases; nucleotides not matched to a gene: 6. CDR3 amino acids: CASSETNLAGDEQYF. The CDR3 nucleotides read TGTGCCAGCAGTGAAACGAATCTAGCGGGAGACGAGCAGTACTTC.